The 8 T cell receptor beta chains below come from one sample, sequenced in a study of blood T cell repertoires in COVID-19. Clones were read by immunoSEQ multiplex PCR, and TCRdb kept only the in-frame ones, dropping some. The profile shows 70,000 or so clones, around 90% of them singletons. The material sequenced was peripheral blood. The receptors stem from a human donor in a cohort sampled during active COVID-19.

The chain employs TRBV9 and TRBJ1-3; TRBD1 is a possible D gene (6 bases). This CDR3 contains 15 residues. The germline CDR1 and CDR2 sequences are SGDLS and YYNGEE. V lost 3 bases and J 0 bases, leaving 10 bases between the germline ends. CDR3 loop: CASSGTGNSGNTIYF. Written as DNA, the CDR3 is TGTGCCAGCAGCGGAACAGGGAACTCTGGAAACACCATATATTTT.

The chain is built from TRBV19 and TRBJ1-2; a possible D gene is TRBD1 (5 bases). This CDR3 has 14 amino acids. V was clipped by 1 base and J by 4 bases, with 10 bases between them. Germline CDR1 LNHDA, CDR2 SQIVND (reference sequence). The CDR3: CASSIVGLGYGYTF. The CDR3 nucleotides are TGTGCCAGTAGTATAGTGGGGCTCGGCTATGGCTACACCTTC.

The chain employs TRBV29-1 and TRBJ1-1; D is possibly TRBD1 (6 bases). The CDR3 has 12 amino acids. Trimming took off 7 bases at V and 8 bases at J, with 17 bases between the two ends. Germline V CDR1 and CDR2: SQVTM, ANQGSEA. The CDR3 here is CSGSTGKLEAFF. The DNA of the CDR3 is TGCAGCGGGTCGACAGGTAAATTGGAAGCTTTCTTT.

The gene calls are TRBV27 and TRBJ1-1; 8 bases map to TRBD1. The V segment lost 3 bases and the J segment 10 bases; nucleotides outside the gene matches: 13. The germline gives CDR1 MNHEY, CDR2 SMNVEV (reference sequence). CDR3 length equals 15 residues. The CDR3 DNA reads TGTGCCAGCAGTTTTTTTAGCAGGGGGCTTGGTTTAGCTTTCTTT. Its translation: CASSFFSRGLGLAFF.

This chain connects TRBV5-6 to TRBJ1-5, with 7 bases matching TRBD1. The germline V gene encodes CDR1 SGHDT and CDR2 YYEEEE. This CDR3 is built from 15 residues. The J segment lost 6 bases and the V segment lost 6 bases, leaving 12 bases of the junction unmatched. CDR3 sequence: CASTRRWAGGQPQHF. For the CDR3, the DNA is TGTGCCAGCACGCGGAGATGGGCAGGGGGTCAGCCCCAGCATTTT. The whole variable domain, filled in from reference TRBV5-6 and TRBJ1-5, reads DAGVTQSPTHLIKTRGQQVTLRCSPKSGHDTVSWYQQALGQGPQFIFQYYEEEERQRGNFPDRFSGHQFPNYSSELNVNALLLGDSALYLCASTRRWAGGQPQHFGDGTRLSIL.

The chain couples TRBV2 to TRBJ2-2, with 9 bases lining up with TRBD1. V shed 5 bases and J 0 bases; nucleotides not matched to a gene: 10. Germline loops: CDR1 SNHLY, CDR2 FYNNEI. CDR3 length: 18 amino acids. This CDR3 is CASSPGQGPLSNTGELFF. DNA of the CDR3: TGTGCCAGCAGTCCGGGACAGGGCCCCTTATCGAACACCGGGGAGCTGTTTTTT.

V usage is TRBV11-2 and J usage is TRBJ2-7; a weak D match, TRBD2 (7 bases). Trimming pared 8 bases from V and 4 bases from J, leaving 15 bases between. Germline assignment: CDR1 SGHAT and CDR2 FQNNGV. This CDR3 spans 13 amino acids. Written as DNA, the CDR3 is TGTGCCAGCTCCCTACGGGGGGCGTACGAGCAGTACTTC. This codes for CASSLRGAYEQYF.

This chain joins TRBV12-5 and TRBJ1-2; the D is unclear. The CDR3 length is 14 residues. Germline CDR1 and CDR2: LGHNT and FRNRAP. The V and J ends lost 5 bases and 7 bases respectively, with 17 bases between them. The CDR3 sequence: CASGAQTGVGGYTF. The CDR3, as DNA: TGTGCTAGTGGTGCACAGACCGGGGTGGGTGGCTACACCTTC.